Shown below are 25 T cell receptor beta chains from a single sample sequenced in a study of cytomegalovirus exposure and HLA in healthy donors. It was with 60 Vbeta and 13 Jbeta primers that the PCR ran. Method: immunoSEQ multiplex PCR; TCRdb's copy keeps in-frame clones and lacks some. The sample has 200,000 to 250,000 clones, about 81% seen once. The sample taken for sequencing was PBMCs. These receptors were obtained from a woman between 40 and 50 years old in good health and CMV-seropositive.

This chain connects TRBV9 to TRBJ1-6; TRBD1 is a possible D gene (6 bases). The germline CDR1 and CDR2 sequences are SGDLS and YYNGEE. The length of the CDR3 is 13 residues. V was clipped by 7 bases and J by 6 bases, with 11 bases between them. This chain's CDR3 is CASGLGGNSPLHF. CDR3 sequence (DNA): TGTGCCAGCGGATTAGGGGGTAATTCACCCCTCCACTTT.

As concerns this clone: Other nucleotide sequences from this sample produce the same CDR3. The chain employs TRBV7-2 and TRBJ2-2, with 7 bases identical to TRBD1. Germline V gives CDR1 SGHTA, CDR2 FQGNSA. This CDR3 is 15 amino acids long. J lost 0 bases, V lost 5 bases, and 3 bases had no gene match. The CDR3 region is CASSLTGPNTGELFF. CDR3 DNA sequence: TGTGCCAGCAGCCTGACAGGGCCGAACACCGGGGAGCTGTTTTTT. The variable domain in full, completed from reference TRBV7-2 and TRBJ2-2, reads GAGVSQSPSNKVTEKGKDVELRCDPISGHTALYWYRQSLGQGLEFLIYFQGNSAPDKSGLPSDRFSAERTGGSVSTLTIQRTQQEDSAVYLCASSLTGPNTGELFFGEGSRLTVL.

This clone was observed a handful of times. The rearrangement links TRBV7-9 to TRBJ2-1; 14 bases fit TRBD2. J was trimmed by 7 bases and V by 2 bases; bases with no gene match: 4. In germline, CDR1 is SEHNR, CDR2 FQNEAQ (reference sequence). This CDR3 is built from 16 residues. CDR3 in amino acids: CASSLPGTSGRNEQFF. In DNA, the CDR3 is TGTGCCAGCAGCTTACCCGGGACTAGCGGGAGAAATGAGCAGTTCTTC.

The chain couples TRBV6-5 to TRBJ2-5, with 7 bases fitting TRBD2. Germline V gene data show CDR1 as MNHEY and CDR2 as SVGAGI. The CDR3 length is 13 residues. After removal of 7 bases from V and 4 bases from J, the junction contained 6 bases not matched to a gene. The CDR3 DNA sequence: TGTGCCAGCACCCCGGGGAGGGGAGAGACCCAGTACTTC. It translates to CASTPGRGETQYF.

CDR3 DNA: TGTGCCAGCAGTGCCTCAGGGTACAACTATGGCTACACCTTC. It specifies CASSASGYNYGYTF. V usage is TRBV6-5 and J usage is TRBJ1-2; perhaps TRBD1 as D (5 bases). Between the trimmed V and J ends, which lost 5 bases and 2 bases, there was a span of 12 bases. The CDR3 has 14 residues. Germline V gives CDR1 MNHEY, CDR2 SVGAGI.

CDR3 sequence: CASSPRLGQSVNEQYF. The CDR3 DNA reads TGCGCCAGCAGCCCACGCCTAGGACAGTCGGTCAACGAGCAGTACTTC. The J gene is TRBJ2-5, the V gene TRBV4-3; D possibly corresponds to TRBD1 (6 bases). The J call may be in error: the DNA end matches TRBJ2-7 better. The CDR3 length is 16 residues. Germline V gene data show CDR1 as LGHNA and CDR2 as YSLEER.

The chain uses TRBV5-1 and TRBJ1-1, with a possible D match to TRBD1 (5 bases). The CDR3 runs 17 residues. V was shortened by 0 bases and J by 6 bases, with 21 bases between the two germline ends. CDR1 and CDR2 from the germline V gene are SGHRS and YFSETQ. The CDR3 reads CASSLDSGGAFLAEAFF. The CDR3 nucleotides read TGCGCCAGCAGCTTGGATTCGGGGGGAGCCTTTTTAGCTGAAGCTTTCTTT. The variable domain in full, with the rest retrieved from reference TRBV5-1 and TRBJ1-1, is KAGVTQTPRYLIKTRGQQVTLSCSPISGHRSVSWYQQTPGQGLQFLFEYFSETQRNKGNFPGRFSGRQFSNSRSEMNVSTLELGDSALYLCASSLDSGGAFLAEAFFGQGTRLTVV.

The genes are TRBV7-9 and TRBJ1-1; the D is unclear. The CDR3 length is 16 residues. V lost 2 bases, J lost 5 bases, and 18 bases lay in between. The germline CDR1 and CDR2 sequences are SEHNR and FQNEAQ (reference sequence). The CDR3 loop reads CASSLMSGSAKTEAFF. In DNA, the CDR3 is TGTGCCAGCAGCTTAATGTCGGGATCGGCGAAGACTGAAGCTTTCTTT.

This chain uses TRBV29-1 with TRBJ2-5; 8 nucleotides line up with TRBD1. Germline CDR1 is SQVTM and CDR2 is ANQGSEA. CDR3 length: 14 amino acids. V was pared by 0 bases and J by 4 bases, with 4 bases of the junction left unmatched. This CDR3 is CSVEEDRVGETQYF. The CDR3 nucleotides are TGCAGCGTTGAAGAGGACAGGGTCGGAGAGACCCAGTACTTC.

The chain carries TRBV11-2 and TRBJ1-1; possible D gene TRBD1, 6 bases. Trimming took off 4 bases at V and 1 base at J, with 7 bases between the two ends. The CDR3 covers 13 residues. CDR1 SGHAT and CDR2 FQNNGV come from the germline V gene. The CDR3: CASSWTENTEAFF. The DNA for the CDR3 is TGTGCCAGCAGCTGGACAGAGAACACTGAAGCTTTCTTT.

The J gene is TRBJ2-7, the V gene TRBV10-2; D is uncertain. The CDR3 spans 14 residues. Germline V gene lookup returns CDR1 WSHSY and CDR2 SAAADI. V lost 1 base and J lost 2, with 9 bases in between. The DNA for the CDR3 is TGCGCCAGCAGTGAGTACCAGATCGCCTACGAGCAGTACTTC. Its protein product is CASSEYQIAYEQYF.

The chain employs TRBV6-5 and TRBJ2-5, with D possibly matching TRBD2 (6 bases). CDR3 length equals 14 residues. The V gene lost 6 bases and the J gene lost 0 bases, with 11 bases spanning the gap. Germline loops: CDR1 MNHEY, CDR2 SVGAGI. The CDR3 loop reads CASRAGGHQETQYF. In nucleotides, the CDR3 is TGTGCCAGCAGGGCCGGGGGTCACCAAGAGACCCAGTACTTC.

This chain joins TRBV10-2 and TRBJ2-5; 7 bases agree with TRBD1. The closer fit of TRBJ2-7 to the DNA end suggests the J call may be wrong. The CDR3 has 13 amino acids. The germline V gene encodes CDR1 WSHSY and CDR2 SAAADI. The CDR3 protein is CASSDGTVLEQYF. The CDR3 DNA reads TGCGCCAGCAGTGATGGGACAGTCCTCGAGCAGTACTTC.

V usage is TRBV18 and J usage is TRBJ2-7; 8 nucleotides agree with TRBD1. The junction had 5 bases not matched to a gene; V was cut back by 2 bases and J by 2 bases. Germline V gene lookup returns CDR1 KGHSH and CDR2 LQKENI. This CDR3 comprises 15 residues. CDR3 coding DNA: TGTGCCAGCTCACCAGGACAGGGAAAGGCCTACGAGCAGTACTTC. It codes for CASSPGQGKAYEQYF.

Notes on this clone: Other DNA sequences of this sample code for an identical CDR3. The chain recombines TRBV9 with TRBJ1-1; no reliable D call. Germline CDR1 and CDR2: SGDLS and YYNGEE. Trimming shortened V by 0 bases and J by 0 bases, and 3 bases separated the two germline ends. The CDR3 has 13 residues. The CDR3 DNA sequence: TGTGCCAGCAGCGTAGCCATGAACACTGAAGCTTTCTTT. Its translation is CASSVAMNTEAFF.

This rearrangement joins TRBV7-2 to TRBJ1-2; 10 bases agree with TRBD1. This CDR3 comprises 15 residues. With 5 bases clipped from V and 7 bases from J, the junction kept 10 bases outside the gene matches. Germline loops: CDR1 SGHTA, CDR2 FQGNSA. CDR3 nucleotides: TGTGCCAGCAGCAACCCACGACAGGGGGCCGGTGGCTACACCTTC. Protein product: CASSNPRQGAGGYTF. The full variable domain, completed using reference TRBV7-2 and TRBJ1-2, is GAGVSQSPSNKVTEKGKDVELRCDPISGHTALYWYRQSLGQGLEFLIYFQGNSAPDKSGLPSDRFSAERTGGSVSTLTIQRTQQEDSAVYLCASSNPRQGAGGYTFGSGTRLTVV.

The CDR3 DNA reads TGTGCCAGCAGCGTAGTGCCGCACAGGGGCGAAGATTCTGGAAACACCATATATTTT. It encodes CASSVVPHRGEDSGNTIYF. V and J are TRBV9 and TRBJ1-3, with TRBD1 matching 7 bases. CDR1 SGDLS and CDR2 YYNGEE come from the germline V gene. The CDR3 is 19 amino acids. J was trimmed by 1 base and V by 0 bases; bases with no gene match: 13.

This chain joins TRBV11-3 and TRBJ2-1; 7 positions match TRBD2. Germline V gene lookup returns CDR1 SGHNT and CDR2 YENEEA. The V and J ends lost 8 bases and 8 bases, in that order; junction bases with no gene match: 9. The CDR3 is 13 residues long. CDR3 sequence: CASFAGVGDEQFF. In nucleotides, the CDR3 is TGTGCCAGCTTCGCGGGAGTAGGGGATGAGCAGTTCTTC.

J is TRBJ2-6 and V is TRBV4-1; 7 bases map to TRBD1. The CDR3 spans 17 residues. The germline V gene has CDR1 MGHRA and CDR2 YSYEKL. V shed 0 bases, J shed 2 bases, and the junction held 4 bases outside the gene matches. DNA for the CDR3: TGCGCCAGCAGCCAAGATCTCAGGGGGACTGGGGCCAACGTCCTGACTTTC. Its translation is CASSQDLRGTGANVLTF.

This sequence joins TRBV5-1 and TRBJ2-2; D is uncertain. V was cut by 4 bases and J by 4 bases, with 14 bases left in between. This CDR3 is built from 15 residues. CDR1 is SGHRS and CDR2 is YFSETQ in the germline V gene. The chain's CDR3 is CASSPRDTITGELFF. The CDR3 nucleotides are TGCGCCAGCAGCCCAAGAGACACAATCACCGGGGAGCTGTTTTTT.

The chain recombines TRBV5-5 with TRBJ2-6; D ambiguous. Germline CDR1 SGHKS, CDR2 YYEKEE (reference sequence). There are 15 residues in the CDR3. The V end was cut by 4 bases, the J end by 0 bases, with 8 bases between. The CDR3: CASSKGDSGANVLTF. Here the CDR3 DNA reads TGTGCCAGCAGCAAAGGAGACTCTGGGGCCAACGTCCTGACTTTC.

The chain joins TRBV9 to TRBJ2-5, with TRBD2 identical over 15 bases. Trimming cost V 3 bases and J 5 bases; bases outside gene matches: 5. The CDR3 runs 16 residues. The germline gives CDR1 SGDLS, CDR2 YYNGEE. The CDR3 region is CASSGTSGRAGETQYF. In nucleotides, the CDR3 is TGTGCCAGCAGCGGGACTAGCGGGAGGGCCGGGGAGACCCAGTACTTC.

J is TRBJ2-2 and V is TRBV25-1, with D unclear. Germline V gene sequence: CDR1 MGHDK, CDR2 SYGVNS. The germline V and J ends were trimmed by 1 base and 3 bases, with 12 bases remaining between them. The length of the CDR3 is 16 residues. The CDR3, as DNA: TGTGCCAGCAGTGAATCTATGAGCGCCTACACCGGGGAGCTGTTTTTT. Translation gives CASSESMSAYTGELFF.

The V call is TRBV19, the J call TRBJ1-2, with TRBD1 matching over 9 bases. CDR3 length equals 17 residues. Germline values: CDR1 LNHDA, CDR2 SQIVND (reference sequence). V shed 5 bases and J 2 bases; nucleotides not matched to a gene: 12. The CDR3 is CASSLPGQGGLNYGYTF. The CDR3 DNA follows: TGTGCCAGTAGTTTGCCGGGACAGGGTGGATTAAACTATGGCTACACCTTC.

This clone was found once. DNA of the CDR3: TGTGCCAGCAGCCAAGATTGGACTAGCGGGAGTATGGGTGAGCAGTTCTTC. It yields the protein CASSQDWTSGSMGEQFF. The genes are TRBV4-2 and TRBJ2-1; TRBD2 agrees at 13 bases. This CDR3 is built from 17 residues. Trimming at V came to 0 bases and at J to 9 bases, leaving 8 bases not matched to a gene. CDR1 and CDR2 (germline): LGHNA, YNFKEQ.